This is a list of T cell receptor beta chains from one sample in a study of blood T cells in healthy people across ages. TCRdb re-analysed the 5' RACE reads in MiXCR, keeping a single row per CDR3 protein. The profile shows 780,000 or so distinct CDR3 sequences, roughly 50% of them singletons. The specimen was blood. The origin of the receptors is a man at least 80 years old in good health. Each CDR3 is given with its conserved first and last residue.

v_call,cdr3_aa
TRBV20-1,CSARDRRGRSTDTQYF
TRBV12-3/TRBV12-4,CASSIRVREQYF
TRBV5-6,CASSLGGTGHSPLHF
TRBV7-9,CASSSDSGDIQYF
TRBV27,CASSFRPSGVFGETQYF
TRBV2,CASITRQGGYEQYF
TRBV6-5,CASYRKVNTEAFF
TRBV7-2,CASSRGLGGANVLTF
TRBV29-1,CSVPLGGPAVDTQYF
TRBV7-2,CASSLEGLNYEQYF
TRBV2,CASSEGAGGSPLHF
TRBV9,CASSSEKDTQYF
TRBV28,CASSVSLAGAEQYF
TRBV11-2,CASSFPGSPRYAYF
TRBV7-2,CASGDDYGYTF
TRBV11-2,CASSFFWAGQNTGELFF
TRBV19,CASSRPGASGTEAFF
TRBV5-4,CASSWTPLGRYAYF
TRBV6-2/TRBV6-3,CASSYRGRGYNEQFF
TRBV5-1,CASSQGQAVCGYTF
TRBV20-1,CSARGFTWTEAFF
TRBV15,CATAGGPYNEQFF
TRBV20-1,CSAPYRDAGKNIQYF
TRBV29-1,CSVASSGRKSYEQYF
TRBV9,CASSRIGTTSYEQYF
TRBV28,CASSLFPSGANVLTF
TRBV24-1,CATSDPTSPTLNEQFF
TRBV2,CASSDWRGTNEKLFF
TRBV5-1,CASSVAGQTGQPQHF
TRBV5-1,CASSRIGQYQETQYF
TRBV20-1,CSARGTGQYNEQFF
TRBV7-2,CASSHLVGNEQFF
TRBV7-9,CASSLGSVAIEQYF
TRBV20-1,CSARPTGRGAFF
TRBV6-2/TRBV6-3,CASAQAGTSGRSYEQYF
TRBV20-1,CSAQAGGRADEQFF
TRBV7-2,CASSSTIGLAGEQFF
TRBV5-1,CASSRMTGTSTNEKLFF
TRBV7-8,CASSLWGGEQFF
TRBV6-1,CASSEAGRDTQYF
TRBV20-1,CSARDDRSYGNTIYF
TRBV5-1,CASSLGGSGRAGEQFF
TRBV7-2,CASSLVIGTSGYNEQFF
TRBV7-6,CASSNPGQGAYEQNF
TRBV6-5,CASSPTGTILDEQYF
TRBV7-9,CASSFSGTYNEQFF
TRBV18,CASSPSGKGDTQYF
TRBV10-3,CAISDVAPVLPEAFF
TRBV4-2,CASSQEPGLAVGGGQYF
TRBV9,CASSPGGLAGGPRYEQYF
TRBV29-1,CSVSGTAGNTIYF
TRBV28,CAITGRDGTQYF
TRBV6-2/TRBV6-3,CASSAPGLGTYEQYF
TRBV28,CASRGAVAVLYEQYF
TRBV7-3,CASSRGTGKNTEAFF
TRBV7-9,CASSQSGVEQYF
TRBV9,CASSVGSSGGLGQYF
TRBV6-5,CASSYSGTGMDEQFF
TRBV2,CASSDSFPQPQHF